What follows are 18 T cell receptor beta chains derived from one specimen sequenced in a study of OX40 agonist ivuxolimab in advanced cancers. Assay: immunoSEQ multiplex PCR; the TCRdb copy retains only in-frame clones and omits some. The data hold under 40,000 clones, with roughly 79% observed a single time. Source: CD4+ or CD8+ T cells sorted from blood, taken in a trial of the OX40 agonist ivuxolimab. All receptors come from an adult with an advanced solid tumor such as melanoma, head and neck, liver or kidney cancer.

This clone occurred once. DNA for the CDR3: TGTGCCAGCGGCATCACCGCGAGCTCTGGGGCCAACGTCCTGACTTTC. It translates to CASGITASSGANVLTF. This chain links TRBV28 with TRBJ2-6; D call uncertain. CDR3 length equals 16 residues. Germline CDR1 MDHEN, CDR2 SYDVKM. The germline V and J ends were trimmed by 8 bases and 0 bases, with 14 bases remaining between them. The whole variable domain, remainder taken from reference TRBV28 and TRBJ2-6, is DVKVTQSSRYLVKRTGEKVFLECVQDMDHENMFWYRQDPGLGLRLIYFSYDVKMKEKGDIPEGYSVSREKKERFSLILESASTNQTSMYLCASGITASSGANVLTFGAGSRLTVL.

This clone was observed once. The gene calls are TRBV6-5 and TRBJ2-3; D unclear. Germline-derived CDR1 and CDR2 are MNHEY and SVGAGI. V was pared by 8 bases and J by 3 bases, with 15 bases between. CDR3 length equals 14 residues. CDR3: CASRDGPATDTQYF. The CDR3 region has the DNA TGTGCCAGCCGCGACGGGCCAGCTACAGATACGCAGTATTTT.

The V gene is TRBV6-5, the J gene TRBJ2-7, with 8 bases identical to TRBD2. V lost 3 bases to trimming and J lost 2 bases; unmatched junction nucleotides: 6. The CDR3 has 15 residues. Per germline, CDR1 MNHEY and CDR2 SVGAGI. The CDR3 protein is CASSYTGGAAYEQYF. The CDR3 bases are TGTGCCAGCAGTTATACGGGGGGGGCTGCCTACGAGCAGTACTTC.

In this sample, this clone turned up once. The V gene is TRBV27, the J gene TRBJ2-4; TRBD2 aligns across 15 bases. The V gene's germline CDR1 is MNHEY and CDR2 SMNVEV (reference sequence). CDR3 length: 16 amino acids. J was trimmed by 8 bases and V by 2 bases; bases with no gene match: 4. The CDR3 here is CASSLRTSGGVDIQYF. CDR3 nucleotide sequence: TGTGCCAGCAGTTTACGGACTAGCGGGGGGGTAGACATTCAGTACTTC.

The rearrangement joins TRBV30 to TRBJ1-3, with D possibly matching TRBD1 (6 bases). CDR1 is GTSNPN, CDR2 SVGIG, per germline (reference sequence). Deletions cut 0 bases from V and 0 bases from J, with 15 bases between. The length of the CDR3 is 17 residues. This CDR3 is CAWSVLKQGRSGNTIYF. CDR3 bases: TGTGCCTGGAGTGTACTGAAGCAGGGGCGCTCTGGAAACACCATATATTTT.

The rearrangement links TRBV28 to TRBJ2-2; TRBD2 agrees at 11 bases. With V trimmed by 4 bases and J by 7 bases, 8 bases remained unmatched. The CDR3 is 16 amino acids. Per germline, CDR1 MDHEN and CDR2 SYDVKM. The CDR3 DNA reads as TGTGCCAGCAGTTCCCTTAGCGGGGGGGCCGTCGGGGAGCTGTTTTTT. It is translated as CASSSLSGGAVGELFF.

The V gene is TRBV6-5, the J gene TRBJ2-4; tentatively, D is TRBD1 (6 bases). Germline loops: CDR1 MNHEY, CDR2 SVGAGI. Trimming pared 2 bases from V and 6 bases from J, leaving 17 bases between. The CDR3 contains 16 residues. Written as DNA, the CDR3 is TGTGCCAGCAGTTACCTAAAGAGGGGCAGGGGAAACATTCAGTACTTC. Translation: CASSYLKRGRGNIQYF.

The chain couples TRBV10-3 to TRBJ1-1; D perhaps matches TRBD1 (5 bases). Germline lookup yields CDR1 ENHRY and CDR2 SYGVKD. The CDR3 is made up of 15 amino acids. Trimming stripped 6 bases from V and 0 bases from J, with 14 bases between. CDR3 sequence: CAISTGQGLNTEAFF. The CDR3 nucleotides are TGTGCCATCAGCACGGGGCAGGGACTGAACACTGAAGCTTTCTTT.

The J gene is TRBJ2-7, the V gene TRBV5-1; D might be TRBD2 (6 bases). CDR3 length: 15 amino acids. Germline CDR1 SGHRS, CDR2 YFSETQ. Trimming pared 1 base from V and 4 bases from J, leaving 15 bases between. CDR3 bases: TGCGCCAGCAGCTTGATGGGAGGTGTGGGGTACGAGCAGTACTTC. Translated: CASSLMGGVGYEQYF.

The chain is built from TRBV9 and TRBJ2-7; D remains unclear. CDR3 size: 14 residues. The V end was cut by 4 bases, the J end by 6 bases, with 17 bases between. The germline gives CDR1 SGDLS, CDR2 YYNGEE. In nucleotides, the CDR3 is TGTGCCAGCAGCCCCCGACGAGATGACGTCGAGCAGTACTTC. This gives the protein CASSPRRDDVEQYF.

The V and J genes are TRBV6-6 and TRBJ2-5, with 9 bases identical to TRBD1. Germline values: CDR1 MNHNY, CDR2 SVGAGI (reference sequence). CDR3 size: 15 residues. The V segment lost 0 bases and the J segment 11 bases; nucleotides outside the gene matches: 10. CDR3 nucleotides: TGTGCCAGCAGTTACTCAGGGACAGGGCTTGGAGAGCAGTACTTC. It encodes CASSYSGTGLGEQYF.

V usage is TRBV19 and J usage is TRBJ1-5; unclear D gene. CDR3 length: 12 amino acids. Germline CDR1 and CDR2: LNHDA and SQIVND (reference sequence). The V gene lost 5 bases and the J gene lost 12 bases, with 14 bases spanning the gap. CDR3 residues: CASSPETGYQHF. As DNA, the CDR3 is TGTGCCAGTAGTCCGGAGACCGGCTACCAGCATTTT.

This sequence joins TRBV6-5 and TRBJ2-3; TRBD1 matches 7 bases. The CDR3 sequence is 15 residues long. Losses at the gene ends were 8 bases for V and 2 bases for J; bases not matched to a gene: 10. Germline CDR1 reads MNHEY; CDR2 reads SVGAGI. This CDR3 reads CASYQGTVYTDTQYF. The CDR3 DNA reads as TGTGCCAGCTACCAAGGGACAGTATACACAGATACGCAGTATTTT.

This clone was counted a single time. The rearrangement joins TRBV18 to TRBJ2-7; TRBD1 matches at 8 bases. In germline, CDR1 is KGHSH, CDR2 LQKENI. The CDR3 has 15 amino acids. The trim removed 3 bases at V and 1 base at J, leaving 5 bases unmatched. DNA for the CDR3: TGTGCCAGCTCACCGGGACAGGTAGGATCCTACGAGCAGTACTTC. Translating it yields CASSPGQVGSYEQYF.

V is TRBV19 and J is TRBJ1-2; D gene ambiguous. The germline CDR1 and CDR2 sequences are LNHDA and SQIVND (reference sequence). There are 13 residues in the CDR3. V lost 4 bases to trimming and J lost 3 bases, with 9 bases between them. In DNA, the CDR3 is TGTGCCAGTAGTACTCGAGGAGACTATGGCTACACCTTC. It specifies CASSTRGDYGYTF.

This sequence joins TRBV30 and TRBJ1-6, with 11 bases aligning to TRBD1. The V gene end was trimmed by 3 bases and the J gene end by 10 bases; junction bases not matched to a gene: 5. The CDR3 loop spans 14 amino acids. CDR1 and CDR2 (germline): GTSNPN, SVGIG (reference sequence). The CDR3 here is CAWRGQGGGSPLHF. Written as DNA, the CDR3 is TGTGCCTGGAGGGGACAGGGGGGAGGCTCACCCCTCCACTTT.

V usage is TRBV11-2 and J usage is TRBJ2-1, with a tentative D call TRBD2 (6 bases). CDR3 length: 14 amino acids. V lost 5 bases and J 1 base, leaving 9 bases between the germline ends. Per germline, CDR1 SGHAT and CDR2 FQNNGV. The CDR3 DNA follows: TGTGCCAGCAGCCTAGCGTTTTCCTACAATGAGCAGTTCTTC. The encoded protein is CASSLAFSYNEQFF. Drawing the rest from reference TRBV11-2 and TRBJ2-1, the complete variable domain is EAGVAQSPRYKIIEKRQSVAFWCNPISGHATLYWYQQILGQGPKLLIQFQNNGVVDDSQLPKDRFSAERLKGVDSTLKIQPAKLEDSAVYLCASSLAFSYNEQFFGPGTRLTVL.

The chain is built from TRBV10-3 and TRBJ2-7; 8 nucleotides align to TRBD1. The germline V gene has CDR1 ENHRY and CDR2 SYGVKD. The CDR3 has 14 amino acids. J gave up 1 base and V 6 bases, and 5 bases lay outside the gene matches. DNA of the CDR3: TGTGCCATCAGCGGACAGGGACAATCCTACGAGCAGTACTTC. This sequence encodes CAISGQGQSYEQYF.